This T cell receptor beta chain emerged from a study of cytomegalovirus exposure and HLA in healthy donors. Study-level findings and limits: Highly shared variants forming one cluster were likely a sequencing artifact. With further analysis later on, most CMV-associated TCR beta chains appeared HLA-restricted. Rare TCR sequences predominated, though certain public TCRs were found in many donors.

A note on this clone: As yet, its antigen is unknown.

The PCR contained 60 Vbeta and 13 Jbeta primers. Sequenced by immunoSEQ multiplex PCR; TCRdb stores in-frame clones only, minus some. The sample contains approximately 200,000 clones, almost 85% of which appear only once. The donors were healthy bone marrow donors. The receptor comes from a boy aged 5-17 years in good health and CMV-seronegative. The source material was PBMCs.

The CDR3 DNA reads TGTGCCAGCAGCTTAGGAAGGGGCAGTTCGAGAAACGAGCAGTACTTC. Translated, it gives CASSLGRGSSRNEQYF. The chain is built from TRBV7-9 and TRBJ2-7; D perhaps matches TRBD1 (5 bases). V lost 1 base, J lost 5 bases, and 18 bases lay in between. The length of the CDR3 is 16 residues. Germline V gene data show CDR1 as SEHNR and CDR2 as FQNEAQ (reference sequence).